This T cell receptor (beta chain) was obtained from a study of human T cells and chemical hapten exposure. Study details: Investigators sensitized approximately 2 cm by approximately 2 cm of upper inner arm skin with 2% DPC. Regarding the study as a whole: TCRs above 1 in 1000 frequency did not change with DPC sensitization.

Stated time point: pre-sensitization, week 0. As to treatment: therapeutic diphenylcyclopropenone sensitization with weekly scalp DPC. The library labeled individual cDNA molecules by adding unique molecular identifiers to them. Original analysis: TCR counts had a median of about 94,000 per sample and spanned about 20,000 to 700,000. TCRdb fed the RACE reads into MiXCR, producing one record per CDR3 protein. The V and J calls come from TCRdb's annotation, not from the publication. In the table there are over 300,000 distinct CDR3 sequences, approximately 5.1% of which are singletons. This clonotype was picked up many times. Its specificity is not known. The CDR3 contains 14 residues. With 5 bases removed from V and 2 bases from J, the gap between germline ends came to 10 bases. From germline, CDR1 is MNHEY and CDR2 SVGAGI.

This clonotype was obtained from a woman aged 45-59 years with alopecia areata. Some clones in this sample may be carry-over from other donors' samples. The gene calls are TRBV6-5 and TRBJ2-4; tentative D call: TRBD1 (5 bases). The sample was whole blood, taken in connection with sensitization to the hapten diphenylcyclopropenone (DPC). CDR3 in amino acids: CASSAAGTKNIQYF. DNA for the CDR3: TGTGCCAGCAGTGCAGCAGGGACCAAAAACATTCAGTACTTC.